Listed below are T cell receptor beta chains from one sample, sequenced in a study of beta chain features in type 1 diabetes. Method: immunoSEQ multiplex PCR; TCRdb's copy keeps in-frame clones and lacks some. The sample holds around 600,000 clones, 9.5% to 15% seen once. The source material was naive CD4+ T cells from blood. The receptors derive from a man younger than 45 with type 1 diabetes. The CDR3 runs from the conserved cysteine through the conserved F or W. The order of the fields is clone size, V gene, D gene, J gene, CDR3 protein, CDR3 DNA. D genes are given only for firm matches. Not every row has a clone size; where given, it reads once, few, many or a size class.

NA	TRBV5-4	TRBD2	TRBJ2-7	CASSLEAGRTSVEQYF	TGTGCCAGCAGCTTGGAAGCGGGGAGGACGTCGGTCGAGCAGTACTTC
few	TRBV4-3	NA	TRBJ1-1	CASSQGGAGVHTEAFF	TGCGCCAGCAGCCAGGGGGGTGCGGGAGTTCACACTGAAGCTTTCTTT
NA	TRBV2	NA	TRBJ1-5	CASIRDGSGNQPQHF	TGTGCCAGCATCAGAGACGGCTCAGGCAATCAGCCCCAGCATTTT
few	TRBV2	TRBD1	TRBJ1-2	CASSPRRTTGLRSGYTF	TGTGCCAGCAGTCCGCGCCGCACGACAGGGTTGAGAAGTGGCTACACCTTC
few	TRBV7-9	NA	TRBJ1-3	CASSSDSSGNTIYF	TGTGCCAGCAGCTCAGACAGTTCTGGAAACACCATATATTTT
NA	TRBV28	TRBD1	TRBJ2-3	CASSPGQGTDTQYF	TGTGCCAGCAGCCCCGGACAGGGGACAGATACGCAGTATTTT
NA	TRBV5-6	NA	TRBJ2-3	CASSRGAPADTQYF	TGTGCCAGCAGCAGGGGGGCTCCCGCCGATACGCAGTATTTT
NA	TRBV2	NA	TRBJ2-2	CASSVEGITGELFF	TGTGCCAGCAGTGTGGAGGGTATCACCGGGGAGCTGTTTTTT
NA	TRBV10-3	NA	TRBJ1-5	CAISQEPSNQPQHF	TGTGCCATCAGTCAGGAGCCAAGCAATCAGCCCCAGCATTTT
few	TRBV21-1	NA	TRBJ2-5	CASSSHHLGEDREETQYF	TGTGCCAGCAGCTCCCACCATCTCGGCGAGGACAGGGAAGAGACCCAGTACTTC
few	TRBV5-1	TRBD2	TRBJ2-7	CASNSGGYEQYF	TGCGCCAGCAATAGCGGGGGCTACGAGCAGTACTTC
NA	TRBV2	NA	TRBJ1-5	CASMAGNQPQHF	TGTGCCAGCATGGCCGGGAATCAGCCCCAGCATTTT
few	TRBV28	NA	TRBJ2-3	CASSPTQGVDGDTQYF	TGTGCCAGCAGCCCAACCCAGGGAGTTGATGGAGATACGCAGTATTTT
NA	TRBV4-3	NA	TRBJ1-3	CASRLTGSGNTIYF	TGCGCCAGCAGGCTGACAGGCTCTGGAAACACCATATATTTT
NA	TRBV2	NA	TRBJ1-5	CASSAGQIGQPQHF	TGTGCCAGCAGTGCAGGACAGATCGGTCAGCCCCAGCATTTT
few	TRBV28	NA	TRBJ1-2	CAASNRQELPGYTF	TGTGCCGCGTCCAACCGACAGGAGCTCCCCGGCTACACCTTC
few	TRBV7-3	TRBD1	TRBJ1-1	CASSSGTANTEAFF	TGTGCCAGCAGCTCCGGGACAGCGAACACTGAAGCTTTCTTT
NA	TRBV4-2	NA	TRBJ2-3	CASSQDGDTQYF	TGTGCCAGCAGCCAGGATGGAGATACGCAGTATTTT
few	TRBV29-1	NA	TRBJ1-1	CSVVLQGPNTEAFF	TGCAGCGTTGTCCTACAGGGACCGAACACTGAAGCTTTCTTT
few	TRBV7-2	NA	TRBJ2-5	CASNVGDRPQETQYF	TGTGCCAGCAACGTGGGCGACAGGCCCCAAGAGACCCAGTACTTC
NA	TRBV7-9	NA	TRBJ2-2	CASSPDGNTGELFF	TGTGCCAGCAGCCCCGACGGGAACACCGGGGAGCTGTTTTTT
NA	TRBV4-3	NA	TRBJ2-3	CASSQDRDSSTDTQYF	TGCGCCAGCAGCCAAGATCGCGATTCTAGCACAGATACGCAGTATTTT
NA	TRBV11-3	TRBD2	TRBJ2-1	CASSLGTSGAYNEQFF	TGTGCCAGCAGCTTAGGGACTAGCGGGGCCTACAATGAGCAGTTCTTC
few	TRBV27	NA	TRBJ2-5	CASSFWQGAGQETQYF	TGTGCCAGCAGTTTTTGGCAAGGGGCAGGCCAAGAGACCCAGTACTTC
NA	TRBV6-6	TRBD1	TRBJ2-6	CASSARGPSGANVLTF	TGTGCCAGCAGTGCGAGGGGGCCCTCTGGGGCCAACGTCCTGACTTTC
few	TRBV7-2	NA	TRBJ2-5	CASSLSLIQETQYF	TGTGCCAGCAGCTTATCTCTAATCCAAGAGACCCAGTACTTC
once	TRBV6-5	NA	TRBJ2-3	CASSYRPGFTDTQYF	TGTGCCAGCAGTTACCGCCCGGGTTTCACAGATACGCAGTATTTT
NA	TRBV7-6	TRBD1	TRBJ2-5	CASSLSKTGWETQYF	TGTGCCAGCAGCTTATCAAAGACAGGGTGGGAGACCCAGTACTTC
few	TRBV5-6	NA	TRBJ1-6	CASSLETYQPNSPLHF	TGTGCCAGCAGCTTGGAAACGTATCAGCCCAATTCACCCCTCCACTTT
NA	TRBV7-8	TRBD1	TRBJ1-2	CASSSNTGTGDYGYTF	TGTGCCAGCAGCTCTAACACCGGGACAGGGGACTATGGCTACACCTTC
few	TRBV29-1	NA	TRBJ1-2	CSVGGQPGYGYTF	TGCAGCGTTGGCGGGCAGCCTGGATATGGCTACACCTTC
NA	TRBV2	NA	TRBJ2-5	CASSYSQETQYF	TGTGCCAGCAGTTACTCCCAAGAGACCCAGTACTTC
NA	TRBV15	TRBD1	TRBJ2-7	CATSREWTGGYEQYF	TGTGCCACCAGCAGAGAGTGGACAGGGGGCTACGAGCAGTACTTC
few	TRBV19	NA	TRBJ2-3	CASGPLGTDTQYF	TGTGCCAGTGGCCCCCTTGGCACAGATACGCAGTATTTT
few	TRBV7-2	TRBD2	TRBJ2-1	CASSRTSGEYNEQFF	TGTGCCAGCAGCCGGACTAGCGGGGAATACAATGAGCAGTTCTTC
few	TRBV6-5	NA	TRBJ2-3	CASSPDWNTDTQYF	TGTGCCAGCAGTCCAGACTGGAACACAGATACGCAGTATTTT